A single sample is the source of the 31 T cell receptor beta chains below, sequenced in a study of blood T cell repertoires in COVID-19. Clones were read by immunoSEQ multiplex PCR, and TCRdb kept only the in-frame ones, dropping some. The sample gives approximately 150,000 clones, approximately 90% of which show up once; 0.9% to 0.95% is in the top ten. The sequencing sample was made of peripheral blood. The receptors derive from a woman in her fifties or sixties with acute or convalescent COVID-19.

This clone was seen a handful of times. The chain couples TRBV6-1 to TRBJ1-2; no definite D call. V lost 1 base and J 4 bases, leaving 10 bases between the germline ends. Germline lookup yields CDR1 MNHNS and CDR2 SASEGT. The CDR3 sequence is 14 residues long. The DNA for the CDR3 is TGTGCCAGCAGTGAAGACTATCAGAGCTATGGCTACACCTTC. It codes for CASSEDYQSYGYTF.

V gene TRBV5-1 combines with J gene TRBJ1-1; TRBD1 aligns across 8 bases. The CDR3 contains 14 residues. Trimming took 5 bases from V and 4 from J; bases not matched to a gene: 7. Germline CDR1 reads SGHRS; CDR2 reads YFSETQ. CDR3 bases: TGCGCCAGCAGTAAAGGACAGGGAGGCACTGAAGCTTTCTTT. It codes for CASSKGQGGTEAFF.

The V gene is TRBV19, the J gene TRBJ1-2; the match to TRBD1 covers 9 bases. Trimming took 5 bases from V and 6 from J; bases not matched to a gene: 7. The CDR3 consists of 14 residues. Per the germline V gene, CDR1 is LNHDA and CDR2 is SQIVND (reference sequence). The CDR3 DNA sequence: TGTGCCAGTAGTCTACACAGGGGGCGCGATGGCTACACCTTC. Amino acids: CASSLHRGRDGYTF.

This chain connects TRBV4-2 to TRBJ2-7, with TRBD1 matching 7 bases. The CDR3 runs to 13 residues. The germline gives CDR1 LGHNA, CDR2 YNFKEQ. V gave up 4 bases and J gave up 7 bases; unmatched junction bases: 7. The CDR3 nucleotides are TGTGCCAGCAGCCGAACAGGGGCGCCAGAGCAGTACTTC. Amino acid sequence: CASSRTGAPEQYF.

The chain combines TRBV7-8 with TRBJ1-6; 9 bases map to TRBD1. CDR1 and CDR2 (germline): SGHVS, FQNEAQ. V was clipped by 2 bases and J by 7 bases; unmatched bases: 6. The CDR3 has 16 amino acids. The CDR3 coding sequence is TGTGCCAGCAGCTTAAGGGACAGGGCAGAAAATTCACCCCTCCACTTT. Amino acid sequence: CASSLRDRAENSPLHF.

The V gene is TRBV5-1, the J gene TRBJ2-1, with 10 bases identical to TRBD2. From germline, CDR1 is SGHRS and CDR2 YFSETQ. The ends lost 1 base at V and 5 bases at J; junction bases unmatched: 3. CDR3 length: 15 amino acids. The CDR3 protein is CASSLSGGANNEQFF. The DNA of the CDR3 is TGCGCCAGCAGCTTGAGCGGGGGGGCCAACAATGAGCAGTTCTTC.

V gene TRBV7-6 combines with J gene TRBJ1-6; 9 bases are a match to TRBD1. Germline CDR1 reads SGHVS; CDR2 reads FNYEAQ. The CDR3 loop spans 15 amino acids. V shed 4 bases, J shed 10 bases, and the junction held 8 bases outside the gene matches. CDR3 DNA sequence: TGTGCCAGCAGCTCGGGACAGGGTATCGGGTCACCCCTCCACTTT. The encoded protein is CASSSGQGIGSPLHF.

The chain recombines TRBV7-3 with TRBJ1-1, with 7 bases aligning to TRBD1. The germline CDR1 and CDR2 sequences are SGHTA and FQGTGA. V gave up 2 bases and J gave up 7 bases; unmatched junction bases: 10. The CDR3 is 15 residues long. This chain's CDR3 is CASSLLLRTGNEAFF. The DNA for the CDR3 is TGTGCCAGCAGCTTACTTCTACGGACAGGTAATGAAGCTTTCTTT.

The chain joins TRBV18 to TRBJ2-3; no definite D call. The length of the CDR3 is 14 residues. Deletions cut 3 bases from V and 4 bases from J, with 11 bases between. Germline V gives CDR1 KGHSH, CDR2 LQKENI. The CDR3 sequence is CASSPPQNPDTQYF. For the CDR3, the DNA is TGTGCCAGCTCACCTCCACAGAACCCAGATACGCAGTATTTT. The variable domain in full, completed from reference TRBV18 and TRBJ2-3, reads NAGVMQNPRHLVRRRGQEARLRCSPMKGHSHVYWYRQLPEEGLKFMVYLQKENIIDESGMPKERFSAEFPKEGPSILRIQQVVRGDSAAYFCASSPPQNPDTQYFGPGTRLTVL.

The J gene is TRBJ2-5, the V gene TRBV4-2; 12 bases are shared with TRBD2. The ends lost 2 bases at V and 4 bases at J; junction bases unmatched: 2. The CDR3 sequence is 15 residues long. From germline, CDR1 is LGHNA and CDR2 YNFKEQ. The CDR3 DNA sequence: TGTGCCAGCAGCCAACGGACTAGCGGGACAGAGACCCAGTACTTC. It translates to CASSQRTSGTETQYF.

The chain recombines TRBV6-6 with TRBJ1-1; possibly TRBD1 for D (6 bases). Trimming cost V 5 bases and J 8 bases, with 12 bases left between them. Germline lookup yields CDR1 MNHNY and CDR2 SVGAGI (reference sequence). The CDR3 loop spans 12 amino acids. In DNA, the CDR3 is TGTGCCAGCAGTATAGCCGGGACAGAAGCTTTCTTT. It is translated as CASSIAGTEAFF.

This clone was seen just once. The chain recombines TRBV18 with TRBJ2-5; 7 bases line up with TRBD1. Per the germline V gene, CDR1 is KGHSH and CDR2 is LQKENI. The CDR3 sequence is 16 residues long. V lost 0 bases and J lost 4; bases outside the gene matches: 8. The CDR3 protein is CASSPPLAGGRETQYF. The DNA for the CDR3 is TGTGCCAGCTCACCACCCTTGGCAGGGGGAAGAGAGACCCAGTACTTC.

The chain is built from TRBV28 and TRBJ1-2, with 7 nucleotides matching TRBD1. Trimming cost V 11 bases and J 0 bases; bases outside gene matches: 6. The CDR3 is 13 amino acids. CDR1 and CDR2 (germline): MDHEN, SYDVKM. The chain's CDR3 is CALGQGANYGYTF. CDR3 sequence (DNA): TGTGCCCTGGGGCAGGGGGCTAACTATGGCTACACCTTC.

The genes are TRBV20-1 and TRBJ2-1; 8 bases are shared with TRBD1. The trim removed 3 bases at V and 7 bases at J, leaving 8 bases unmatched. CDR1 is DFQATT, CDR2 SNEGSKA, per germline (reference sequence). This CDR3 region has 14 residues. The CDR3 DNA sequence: TGCAGTGCTAGTCGACAGGGGATGAGTAATGAGCAGTTCTTC. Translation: CSASRQGMSNEQFF.

The CDR3 loop is CATSGTRTGAGELFF. In nucleotides, the CDR3 is TGTGCCACCAGCGGGACCCGGACAGGGGCCGGGGAGCTGTTTTTT. V is TRBV24-1 and J is TRBJ2-2; 9 bases agree with TRBD1. The ends lost 7 bases at V and 6 bases at J; junction bases unmatched: 8. There are 15 residues in the CDR3. The germline V gene has CDR1 KGHDR and CDR2 SFDVKD.

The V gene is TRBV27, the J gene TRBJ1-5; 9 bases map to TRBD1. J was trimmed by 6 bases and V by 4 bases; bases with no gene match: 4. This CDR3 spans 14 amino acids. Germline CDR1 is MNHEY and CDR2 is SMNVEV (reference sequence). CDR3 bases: TGTGCCAGCAGTTCGACAGGGGGGGGTCAGCCCCAGCATTTT. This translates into CASSSTGGGQPQHF.

CDR3 sequence: CASSLPDQETQYF. For the CDR3, the DNA is TGCGCCAGCAGCTTACCAGACCAAGAGACCCAGTACTTC. The J gene is TRBJ2-5, the V gene TRBV5-1, with D unclear. Trimming left V 2 bases short and J 0 bases short, with 5 bases between. Germline V gene data show CDR1 as SGHRS and CDR2 as YFSETQ. This CDR3 is built from 13 residues.

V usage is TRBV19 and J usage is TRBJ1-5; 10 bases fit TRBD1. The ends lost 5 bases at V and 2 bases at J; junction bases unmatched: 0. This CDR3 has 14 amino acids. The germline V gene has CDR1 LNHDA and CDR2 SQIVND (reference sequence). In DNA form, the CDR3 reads TGTGCCAGTAGTGGGACAGGGGGCAATCAGCCCCAGCATTTT. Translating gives CASSGTGGNQPQHF.

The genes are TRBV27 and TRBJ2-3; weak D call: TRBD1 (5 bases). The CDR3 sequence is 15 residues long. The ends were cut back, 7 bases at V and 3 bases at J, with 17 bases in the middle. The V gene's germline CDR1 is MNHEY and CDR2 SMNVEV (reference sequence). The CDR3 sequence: CASIDARTLTDTQYF. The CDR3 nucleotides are TGTGCCAGCATCGACGCCCGGACATTGACAGATACGCAGTATTTT.

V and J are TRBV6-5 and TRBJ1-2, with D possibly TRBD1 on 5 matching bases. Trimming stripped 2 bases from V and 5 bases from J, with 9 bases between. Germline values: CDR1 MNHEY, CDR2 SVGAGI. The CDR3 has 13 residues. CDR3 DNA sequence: TGTGCCAGCAGTTACGACAGCAGATATGGCTACACCTTC. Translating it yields CASSYDSRYGYTF.

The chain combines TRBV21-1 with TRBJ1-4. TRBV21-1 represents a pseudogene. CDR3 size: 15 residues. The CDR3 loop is CASSKEEVPHEKLFF. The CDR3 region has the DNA TGTGCCAGCAGCAAAGAGGAGGTTCCTCATGAAAAACTGTTTTTT.

For the CDR3, the DNA is TGTGCCAGCAGCCAAGGACAAGGATACGAGCAGTACTTC. Its protein product is CASSQGQGYEQYF. The V gene is TRBV14, the J gene TRBJ2-7, with D unclear. Germline CDR1 and CDR2: SGHDN and FVKESK. The V gene lost 1 base and the J gene lost 4 bases, with 8 bases spanning the gap. The CDR3 is 13 residues long.

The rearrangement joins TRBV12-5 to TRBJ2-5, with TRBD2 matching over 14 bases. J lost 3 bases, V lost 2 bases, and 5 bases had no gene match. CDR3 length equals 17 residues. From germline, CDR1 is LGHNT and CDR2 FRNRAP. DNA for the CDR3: TGTGCTAGTGGTTTGCCCCTGGGACTAGCGGGAGAAGAGACCCAGTACTTC. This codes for CASGLPLGLAGEETQYF.

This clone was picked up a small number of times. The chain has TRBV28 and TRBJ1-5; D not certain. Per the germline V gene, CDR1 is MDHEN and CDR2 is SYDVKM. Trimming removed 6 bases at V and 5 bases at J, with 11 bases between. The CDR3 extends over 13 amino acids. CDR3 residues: CASRQPADQPQHF. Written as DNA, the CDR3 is TGTGCCAGCAGACAGCCAGCTGATCAGCCCCAGCATTTT.

The CDR3 is CASVRIPVRQETQYF. CDR3 nucleotides: TGTGCCAGCGTCAGAATACCAGTCCGACAAGAGACCCAGTACTTC. V and J are TRBV6-5 and TRBJ2-5; D remains unclear. The ends were cut back, 8 bases at V and 2 bases at J, with 18 bases in the middle. The CDR3 spans 15 residues. CDR1 and CDR2 from the germline V gene are MNHEY and SVGAGI.

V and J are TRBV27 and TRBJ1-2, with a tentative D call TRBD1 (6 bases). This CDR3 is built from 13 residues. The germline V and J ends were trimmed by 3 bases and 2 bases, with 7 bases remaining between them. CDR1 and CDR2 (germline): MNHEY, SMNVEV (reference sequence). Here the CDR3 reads CASSFQGNYGYTF. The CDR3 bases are TGTGCCAGCAGTTTTCAGGGGAACTATGGCTACACCTTC.

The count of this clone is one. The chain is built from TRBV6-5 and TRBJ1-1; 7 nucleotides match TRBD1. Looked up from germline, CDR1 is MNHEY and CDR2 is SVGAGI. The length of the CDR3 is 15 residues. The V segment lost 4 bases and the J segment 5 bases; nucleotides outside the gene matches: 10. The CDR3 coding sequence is TGTGCCAGCAGTTCCATCCACAGGGGCTATACTGAAGCTTTCTTT. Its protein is CASSSIHRGYTEAFF.

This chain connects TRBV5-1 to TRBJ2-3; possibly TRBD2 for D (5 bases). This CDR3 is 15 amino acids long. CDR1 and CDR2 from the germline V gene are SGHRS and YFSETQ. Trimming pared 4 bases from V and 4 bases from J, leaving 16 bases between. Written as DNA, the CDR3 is TGCGCCAGCAGCGACTCGGCGGGTGGTGCAGATACGCAGTATTTT. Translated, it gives CASSDSAGGADTQYF.

The CDR3 region is CATSRAGQGNSPLHF. The CDR3 nucleotides are TGTGCCACCAGCAGAGCGGGACAGGGGAATTCACCCCTCCACTTT. The rearrangement links TRBV15 to TRBJ1-6, with 10 bases fitting TRBD1. The CDR3 covers 15 residues. Losses at the gene ends were 1 base for V and 7 bases for J; bases not matched to a gene: 1. Germline V gene sequence: CDR1 LNHNV, CDR2 YYDKDF (reference sequence).

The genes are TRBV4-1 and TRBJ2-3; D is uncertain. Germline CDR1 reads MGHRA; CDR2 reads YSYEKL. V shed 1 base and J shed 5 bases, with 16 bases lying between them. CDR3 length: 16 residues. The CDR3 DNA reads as TGCGCCAGCAGCCAAGCCCCGACTCAGCCGGGAGATACGCAGTATTTT. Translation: CASSQAPTQPGDTQYF.

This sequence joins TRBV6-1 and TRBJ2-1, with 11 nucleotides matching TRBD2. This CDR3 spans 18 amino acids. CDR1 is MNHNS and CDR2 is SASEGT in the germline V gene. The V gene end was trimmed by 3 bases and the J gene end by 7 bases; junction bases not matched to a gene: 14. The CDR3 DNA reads TGTGCCAGCAGTGACATCCTATTAGCGGGAGGGCCGGGGAATGAGCAGTTCTTC. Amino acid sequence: CASSDILLAGGPGNEQFF.